The TCR beta chain under discussion was sequenced for a study of T-cell memory formation after mild COVID-19. Overall study findings and caveats: Unconfirmed was the SARS-CoV-2 specificity of second-wave clones that peaked on day 37. Some clones that responded were present in memory (sampled pre-infection), which suggests cross-reactive memory joined.

As concerns this clonotype: Its antigen remains unidentified.

V dropped 7 bases and J dropped 2 bases, with 21 bases sitting between them. The CDR3 runs 16 residues. Germline V gene lookup returns CDR1 SQVTM and CDR2 ANQGSEA. TCRdb called the 5' RACE reads again in MiXCR, with one record for every CDR3 protein. The table records about 560,000 distinct CDR3 sequences, 17% of them present only once. The TCR sequence derives from an adult woman who had mild COVID-19 (a few samples of this study predate the infection). Cell type and time point are not known. This sequence joins TRBV29-1 and TRBJ1-5, with unresolved D. Sequences were obtained from PBMCs or a T cell subset sorted from them (not recorded which). Here the CDR3 DNA reads TGCAGCGCTGGTGAAGGGAAGGGAAGCGGCAATCAGCCCCAGCATTTT. Translation: CSAGEGKGSGNQPQHF.